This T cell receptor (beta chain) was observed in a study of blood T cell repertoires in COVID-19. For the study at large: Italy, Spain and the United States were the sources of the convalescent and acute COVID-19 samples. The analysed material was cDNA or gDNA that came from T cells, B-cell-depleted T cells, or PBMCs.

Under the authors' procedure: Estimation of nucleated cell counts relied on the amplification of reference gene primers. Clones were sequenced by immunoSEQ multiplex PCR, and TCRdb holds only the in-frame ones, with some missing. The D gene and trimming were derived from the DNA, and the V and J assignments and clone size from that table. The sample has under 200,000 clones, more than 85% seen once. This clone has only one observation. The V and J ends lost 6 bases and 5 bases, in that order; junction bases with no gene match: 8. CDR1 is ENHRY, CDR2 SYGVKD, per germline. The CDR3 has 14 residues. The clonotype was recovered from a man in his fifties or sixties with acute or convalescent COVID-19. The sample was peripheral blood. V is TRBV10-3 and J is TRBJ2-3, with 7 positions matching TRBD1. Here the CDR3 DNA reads TGTGCCATCAGAGCCGGGACAGCTAAAGATACGCAGTATTTT. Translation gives CAIRAGTAKDTQYF.